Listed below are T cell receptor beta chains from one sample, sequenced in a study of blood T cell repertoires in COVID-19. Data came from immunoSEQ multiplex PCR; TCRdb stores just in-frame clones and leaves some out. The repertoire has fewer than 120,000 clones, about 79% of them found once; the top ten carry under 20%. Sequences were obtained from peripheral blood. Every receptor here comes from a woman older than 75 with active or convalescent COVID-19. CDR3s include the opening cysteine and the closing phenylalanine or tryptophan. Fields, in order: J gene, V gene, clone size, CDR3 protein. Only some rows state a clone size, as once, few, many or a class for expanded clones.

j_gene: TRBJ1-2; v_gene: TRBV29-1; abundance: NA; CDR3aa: CSVQRFPSNYGYTF
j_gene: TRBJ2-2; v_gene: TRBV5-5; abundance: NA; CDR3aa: CASSSRTSGRVGELFF
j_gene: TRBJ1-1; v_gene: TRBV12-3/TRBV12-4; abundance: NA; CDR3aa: CASSVQKNTEAFF
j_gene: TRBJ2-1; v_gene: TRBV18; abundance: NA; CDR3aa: CASSPGTSGYNEQFF
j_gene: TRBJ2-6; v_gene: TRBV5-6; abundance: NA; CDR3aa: CASSSLLSGANVLTF
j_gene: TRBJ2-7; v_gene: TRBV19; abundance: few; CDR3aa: CASRRSGRDFEQYF
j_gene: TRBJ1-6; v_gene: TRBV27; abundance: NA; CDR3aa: CASSWDRRDSPLHF
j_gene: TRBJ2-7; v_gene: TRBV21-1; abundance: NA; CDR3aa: CASSKRWTSGKESYEQYF
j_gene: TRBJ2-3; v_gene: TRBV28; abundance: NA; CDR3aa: CASSPESPDTQYF
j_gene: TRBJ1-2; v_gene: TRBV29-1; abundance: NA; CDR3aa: CSVGGQNYGYTF
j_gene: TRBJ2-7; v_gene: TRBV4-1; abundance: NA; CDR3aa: CASSQGPGQRLSEQYF
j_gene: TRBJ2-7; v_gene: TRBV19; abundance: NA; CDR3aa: CATGTSGRAGEQYF
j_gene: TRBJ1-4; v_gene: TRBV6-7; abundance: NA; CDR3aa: CASSYSLSGEKLFF
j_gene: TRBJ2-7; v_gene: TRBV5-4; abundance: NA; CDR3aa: CATGTGRTYEQYF
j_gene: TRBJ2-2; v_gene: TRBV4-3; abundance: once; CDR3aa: CASSQAPTGGRGDTGELFF
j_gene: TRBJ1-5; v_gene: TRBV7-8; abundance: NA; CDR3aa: CASSLAVLRSPGPQHF
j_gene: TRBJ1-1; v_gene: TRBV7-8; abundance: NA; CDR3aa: CASSPNRDMNTEAFF
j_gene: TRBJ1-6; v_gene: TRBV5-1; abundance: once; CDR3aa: CASSLEGQGDSPLHF
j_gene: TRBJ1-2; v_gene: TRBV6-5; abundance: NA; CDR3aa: CASSTPGGGYTF
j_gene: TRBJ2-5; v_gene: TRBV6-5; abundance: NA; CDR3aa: CASRQGETQYF
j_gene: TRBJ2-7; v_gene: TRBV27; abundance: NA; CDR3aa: CASRPWGGGTYEQYF
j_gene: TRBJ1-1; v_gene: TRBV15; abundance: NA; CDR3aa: CATSSPPGGAGAEAFF
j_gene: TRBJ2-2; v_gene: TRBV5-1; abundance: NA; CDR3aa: CASSLGGGPGELFF
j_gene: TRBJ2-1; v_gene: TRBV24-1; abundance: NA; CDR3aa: CATRRGGLKDEQFF